Sequencing of this TCR beta chain was carried out in a study of blood T cell repertoires in COVID-19. Looking at the study overall: Sites across the United States, Italy and Spain contributed samples from acute and convalescent COVID-19. PBMCs, B-cell-depleted T cells, or T cells provided the cDNA or gDNA that made up the material.

Trimming removed 0 bases at V and 7 bases at J, with 28 bases between. This CDR3 is built from 20 residues. The germline CDR1 and CDR2 sequences are SGHRS and YFSETQ. Original processing methods: Reference gene primer amplification gave estimated nucleated cell counts. The protocol was immunoSEQ multiplex PCR, while the TCRdb copy is restricted to in-frame clones and leaves out a portion. Clone size and V and J calls were adopted from that table, with D and trimming inferred from the DNA. Altogether 55,000 to 85,000 clones are present, approximately 90% being singletons, with the ten largest covering under 6.5%.

The sequenced material came from peripheral blood. The receptor was derived from a woman aged 18 to 35 with acute or convalescent COVID-19. This sequence joins TRBV5-1 and TRBJ1-4, with a possible D match to TRBD1 (5 bases). Written as DNA, the CDR3 is TGCGCCAGCAGCTTGGGACGGACCGGCGGGGGTTATGCCGGGGGTGAAAAACTGTTTTTT. Translated: CASSLGRTGGGYAGGEKLFF.